This T cell receptor beta chain was retrieved from a study of cytomegalovirus exposure and HLA in healthy donors. The V end lost 4 bases, the J end lost 4 bases, and 14 bases lay between the germline ends. Germline V CDR1 and CDR2: SGHRS, YFSETQ. This CDR3 comprises 14 residues. The PCR contained 60 Vbeta and 13 Jbeta primers. Produced via immunoSEQ multiplex PCR; TCRdb's table is partial and in-frame only. In all, the sample yields some 39,000 clones. The chain joins TRBV5-1 to TRBJ1-2; D ambiguous. The sample taken for sequencing was PBMCs. This TCR derives from a woman in her thirties in good health and CMV-seropositive. The CDR3 sequence: CASSLAQTSYGYTF. Written as DNA, the CDR3 is TGCGCCAGCAGCCTCGCACAAACCAGCTATGGCTACACCTTC. The entire variable domain, with the rest obtained from reference TRBV5-1 and TRBJ1-2, is as follows: KAGVTQTPRYLIKTRGQQVTLSCSPISGHRSVSWYQQTPGQGLQFLFEYFSETQRNKGNFPGRFSGRQFSNSRSEMNVSTLELGDSALYLCASSLAQTSYGYTFGSGTRLTVV.